This T cell receptor (beta chain) was sequenced for a study of CD8 T cells in ankylosing spondylitis. The CDR3 has 16 amino acids. Study-wide results and caveats: Some of these motif variants have turned up before, in reports on reactive arthritis synovial fluid and blood.

Via MiXCR, TCRdb re-called the 5' RACE reads, giving one row per CDR3 protein. The sample records some 240,000 distinct CDR3 sequences, roughly 8.6% being singletons. A word on this clonotype: As yet, its antigen is unknown.

The sequence was collected from a male donor with ankylosing spondylitis or in good health (not recorded which). The sequenced material came from blood, either unsorted or a sorted T cell fraction (not recorded which). V gene TRBV21-1 combines with J gene TRBJ1-5. TRBV21-1 is a documented pseudogene. CDR3 bases: TGTGCCAGCAGCAAAGTGGGGCCCATCGATGATCAGCCCCAGCATTTT. It yields the protein CASSKVGPIDDQPQHF.